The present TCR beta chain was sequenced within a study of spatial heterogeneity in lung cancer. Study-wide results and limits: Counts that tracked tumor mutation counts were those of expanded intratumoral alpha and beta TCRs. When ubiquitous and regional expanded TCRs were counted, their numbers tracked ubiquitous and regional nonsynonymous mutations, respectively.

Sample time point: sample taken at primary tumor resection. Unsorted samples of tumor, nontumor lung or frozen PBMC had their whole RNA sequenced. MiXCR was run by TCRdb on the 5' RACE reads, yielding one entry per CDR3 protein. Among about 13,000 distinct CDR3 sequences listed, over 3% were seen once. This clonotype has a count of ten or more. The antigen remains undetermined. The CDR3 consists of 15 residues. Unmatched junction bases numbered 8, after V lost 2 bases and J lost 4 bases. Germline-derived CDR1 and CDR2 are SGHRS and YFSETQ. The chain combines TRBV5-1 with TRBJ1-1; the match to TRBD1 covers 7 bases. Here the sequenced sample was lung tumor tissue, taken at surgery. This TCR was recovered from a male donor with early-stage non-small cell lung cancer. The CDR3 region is CASSLQGFSGTEAFF. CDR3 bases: TGCGCCAGCAGCTTACAGGGGTTTTCGGGCACTGAAGCTTTCTTT. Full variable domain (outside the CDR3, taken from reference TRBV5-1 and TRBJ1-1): KAGVTQTPRYLIKTRGQQVTLSCSPISGHRSVSWYQQTPGQGLQFLFEYFSETQRNKGNFPGRFSGRQFSNSRSEMNVSTLELGDSALYLCASSLQGFSGTEAFFGQGTRLTVV.